Presented here are 19 T cell receptor beta chains from one specimen sequenced in a study of regulatory T cells in long-lasting Graves disease. HTBI primers from iRepertoire and Arm-PCR of CDR3 regions yielded the TCR beta libraries. Each CDR3 protein is one row after TCRdb ran MiXCR on the multiplex PCR reads. The table lists hundreds of thousands of distinct CDR3 sequences, about 15% of them singletons. Noted time point: newly diagnosed GD, antithyroid drugs for less than 3 months. Extracted PBMC RNA gave rise to the TCR library. This sample also appeared in a second study, on T cells in Graves' hyperthyroidism and ophthalmopathy.

The sequencing used peripheral blood mononuclear cells (PBMCs), collected at new diagnosis, from a patient treated with antithyroid drugs. The receptor set was obtained from a woman aged 35 to 59 with Graves disease.

V gene TRBV4-2 combines with J gene TRBJ2-7; possibly TRBD2 for D (6 bases). The V gene's germline CDR1 is LGHNA and CDR2 YNFKEQ. This CDR3 region has 15 residues. Trimming removed 1 base from V and 2 bases from J, with 12 bases in between. The CDR3 loop is CASSQGASATYEQYF. CDR3 DNA: TGTGCCAGCAGCCAAGGGGCTAGCGCAACCTACGAGCAGTACTTC.

This clonotype has a handful of counts. V is TRBV18 and J is TRBJ1-5, with TRBD1 matching 8 bases. The CDR3 contains 13 residues. CDR1 is KGHSH and CDR2 is LQKENI in the germline V gene. Losses at the gene ends were 3 bases for V and 6 bases for J; bases not matched to a gene: 1. This chain's CDR3 is CASSPDRVQPQHF. The CDR3, as DNA: TGTGCCAGCTCACCGGACAGGGTTCAGCCCCAGCATTTT. Full variable domain (remainder filled in from reference TRBV18 and TRBJ1-5): NAGVMQNPRHLVRRRGQEARLRCSPMKGHSHVYWYRQLPEEGLKFMVYLQKENIIDESGMPKERFSAEFPKEGPSILRIQQVVRGDSAAYFCASSPDRVQPQHFGDGTRLSIL.

This clonotype was detected a few times. The rearrangement joins TRBV6-2 or TRBV6-3 to TRBJ2-7; a weak D match, TRBD1 (5 bases). The CDR3 has 18 amino acids. Trimming removed 2 bases from V and 1 base from J, with 21 bases in between. CDR1 and CDR2 (germline): MNHEY, SVGEGT. CDR3 region: CASSYGAGWGLMSYEQYF. In DNA, the CDR3 is TGTGCCAGCAGTTACGGGGCAGGTTGGGGTTTGATGTCCTACGAGCAGTACTTC.

This clonotype was found a few times. A read error may explain this, as a much larger clone is one base away. The CDR3 carries no conserved terminal phenylalanine or tryptophan, so it likely arises from a read error. This chain uses TRBV2 with TRBJ2-7, with D possibly matching TRBD2 (6 bases). Trimming took 6 bases from V and 6 from J, leaving 21 bases between them. CDR1 and CDR2 (germline): SNHLY, FYNNEI. The CDR3 length is 15 residues. CDR3 sequence: CASRRSSLGGGEQYL. DNA for the CDR3: TGTGCCAGCAGGAGATCATCCCTCGGGGGTGGCGAGCAGTACCTC.

About this clonotype itself: This may be a read error, as it is one base from a much larger clone. V usage is TRBV10-3 and J usage is TRBJ2-2; D call uncertain. The V end was cut by 6 bases, the J end by 0 bases, with 2 bases between. There are 12 residues in the CDR3. Germline CDR1 reads ENHRY; CDR2 reads SYGVKD. CDR3 sequence reads: CAISSNTGELFF. CDR3 sequence (DNA): TGTGCCATCAGCTCGAACACCGGGGAGCTGTTTTTT.

The chain has TRBV6-2 or TRBV6-3 and TRBJ2-2, with D perhaps being TRBD1 or TRBD2 (5 bases each). The CDR3 is made up of 16 amino acids. Germline V gene sequence: CDR1 MNHEY, CDR2 SVGEGT. The V end lost 7 bases, the J end lost 1 base, and 16 bases lay between the germline ends. For the CDR3, the DNA is TGTGCCAGCACCCCCGGGGCGTACAAGAACACCGGGGAGCTGTTTTTT. Amino acid sequence: CASTPGAYKNTGELFF.

This clonotype has only a few counts. This may be a read error: a much more frequent sequence differs by one nucleotide. The chain couples TRBV28 to TRBJ2-7; 8 bases are shared with TRBD1. This CDR3 comprises 14 residues. V trimming: 6 bases; J trimming: 0 bases; junction bases outside the gene matches: 4. In germline, CDR1 is MDHEN, CDR2 SYDVKM. CDR3 sequence reads: CASRRQGTSYEQYF. Here the CDR3 DNA reads TGTGCCAGCAGGCGACAGGGGACCTCCTACGAGCAGTACTTC.

This clonotype was detected many times. The genes are TRBV28 and TRBJ1-4; no clear D gene. V was trimmed by 5 bases and J by 2 bases, leaving 15 bases between them. CDR1 and CDR2 from the germline V gene are MDHEN and SYDVKM. This CDR3 is built from 16 residues. CDR3 nucleotide sequence: TGTGCCAGCAGTCCCGAAGATTTCTCCACTAATGAAAAACTGTTTTTT. It specifies CASSPEDFSTNEKLFF.

In its sample, this clonotype was seen many times. This rearrangement joins TRBV6-1 to TRBJ1-5; TRBD1 matches at 7 bases. CDR3 length equals 15 residues. The germline gives CDR1 MNHNS, CDR2 SASEGT. With 7 bases clipped from V and 5 bases from J, the junction kept 11 bases outside the gene matches. The CDR3 coding sequence is TGTGCCAGCACCGCTTCAGGGGGAGGAGATCAGCCCCAGCATTTT. Protein: CASTASGGGDQPQHF.

The V and J genes are TRBV28 and TRBJ1-4; TRBD1 agrees at 7 bases. Germline trimming cut 11 bases from V and 8 bases from J; bases unmatched to any gene: 11. The CDR3 extends over 13 amino acids. Germline lookup yields CDR1 MDHEN and CDR2 SYDVKM. CDR3 sequence (DNA): TGTGCCGGATCTGACAGGGTTGTCGAAAAACTGTTTTTT. Translation: CAGSDRVVEKLFF.

Turning to this clonotype: This may stem from a read error, because a much larger clone lies one nucleotide away. The rearrangement joins TRBV12-3 or TRBV12-4 to TRBJ1-5; TRBD1 is a possible D gene (5 bases). The CDR3 loop spans 11 amino acids. With 4 bases removed from V and 8 bases from J, the gap between germline ends came to 6 bases. CDR3 region: CASSWGEPQHF. In DNA form, the CDR3 reads TGTGCCAGCAGTTGGGGGGAGCCCCAGCATTTT.

This clonotype was counted ten times or more. The chain uses TRBV3-1 and TRBJ1-6; the D is unclear. V was clipped by 3 bases and J by 8 bases, with 17 bases between them. Germline V lookup: CDR1 LGHDT, CDR2 YNNKEL (reference sequence). The CDR3 consists of 16 residues. For the CDR3, the DNA is TGTGCCAGCAGCCATCTAGGCCTATCCCAATATTCACCCCTCCACTTT. Its translation: CASSHLGLSQYSPLHF.

The chain employs TRBV20-1 and TRBJ2-3, with D possibly called TRBD1 or TRBD2 (5 bases each). CDR1 is DFQATT and CDR2 is SNEGSKA in the germline V gene (reference sequence). The CDR3 contains 16 residues. Deletions cut 3 bases from V and 0 bases from J, with 16 bases between. The CDR3 DNA sequence: TGCAGTGCTAGGGGACGAAGGGGCGGTAGCACAGATACGCAGTATTTT. It translates to CSARGRRGGSTDTQYF.

On this clonotype: This clone may be a read error of a much larger clone one base away. The V gene is TRBV28, the J gene TRBJ1-5; TRBD1 matches 9 bases. CDR3 size: 16 residues. The germline V gene has CDR1 MDHEN and CDR2 SYDVKM. The CDR3 coding sequence is TGTGCCAGCAGTTTAATGGGTGACAGGGGGGATCATCCCCAGCATTTT. Translating it yields CASSLMGDRGDHPQHF.

This clonotype was observed a handful of times. This chain joins TRBV10-1 and TRBJ2-7; maybe TRBD2 (6 bases). Looked up from germline, CDR1 is WNHNN and CDR2 is SYGVQD (reference sequence). This CDR3 region has 14 residues. V was cut by 4 bases and J by 5 bases, with 15 bases left in between. Written as DNA, the CDR3 is TGCGCCAGCAGTGTTGTTGGAAGGACTAACGAGCAGTACTTC. Residues: CASSVVGRTNEQYF.

V usage is TRBV6-5 and J usage is TRBJ1-1, with D tentatively TRBD1 (6 bases). This CDR3 has 15 residues. Trimming removed 6 bases from V and 0 bases from J, with 14 bases in between. Germline-derived CDR1 and CDR2 are MNHEY and SVGAGI. CDR3: CASSYHQGLNTEAFF. CDR3 nucleotide sequence: TGTGCCAGCAGCTACCACCAGGGGTTGAACACTGAAGCTTTCTTT.

The count of this clonotype is one. At one end the junction does not follow the germline gene, possibly because of a read error. The chain has TRBV9 and TRBJ1-2; 7 bases fit TRBD1. CDR1 and CDR2 from the germline V gene are SGDLS and YYNGEE. CDR3 length equals 15 residues. Written as DNA, the CDR3 is TGTGCCGGCAGCCCAGGGAGGGGGCAATGGTATGGCTACACCTTC. The encoded protein is CAGSPGRGQWYGYTF.

This clonotype was seen at least ten times. The chain uses TRBV12-5 and TRBJ2-1; D possibly uses TRBD1 or TRBD2 (5 bases each). Germline lookup yields CDR1 LGHNT and CDR2 FRNRAP. The CDR3 has 13 amino acids. V was trimmed by 5 bases and J by 8 bases, leaving 13 bases between them. In DNA form, the CDR3 reads TGTGCTAGTGGTCCGGGGACGGTCGATGAGCAGTTCTTC. Protein: CASGPGTVDEQFF. The whole variable domain, remainder taken from reference TRBV12-5 and TRBJ2-1, is DARVTQTPRHKVTEMGQEVTMRCQPILGHNTVFWYRQTMMQGLELLAYFRNRAPLDDSGMPKDRFSAEMPDATLATLKIQPSEPRDSAVYFCASGPGTVDEQFFGPGTRLTVL.

This clonotype showed up just a few times. The chain employs TRBV10-3 and TRBJ2-3, with a possible D match to TRBD2 (6 bases). The V and J ends lost 2 bases and 1 base respectively, with 7 bases between them. The CDR3 is 14 residues long. The germline V gene encodes CDR1 ENHRY and CDR2 SYGVKD. The CDR3 spells CAISETGGTDTQYF. In DNA, the CDR3 is TGTGCCATCAGTGAGACGGGGGGCACAGATACGCAGTATTTT.